The rows below give T cell receptor beta chains drawn from one sample of a study of blood T cell repertoires in COVID-19. The table came from immunoSEQ multiplex PCR; TCRdb's copy has only in-frame clones and leaves some out. The data hold over 25,000 clones, with 80% to 90% observed a single time. Sequencing was done on a sample of peripheral blood. All receptors come from a man between 65 and 80 years old with acute or convalescent COVID-19. Each CDR3 is given with its conserved first and last residue. D genes are given only for firm matches. Clone size is given for some rows only: seen once, a few or many times, or a class if the clone is expanded.

TRBV6-5	NA	TRBJ1-6	NA	CASRITSSYNSPLHF	TGTGCCAGCAGAATCACGAGCTCCTATAATTCACCCCTCCACTTT
TRBV5-5	TRBD1	TRBJ1-1	NA	CASSLQGAGTEAFF	TGTGCCAGCAGCTTACAGGGGGCAGGAACTGAAGCTTTCTTT
TRBV10-3	NA	TRBJ2-7	NA	CAISGQMAVYEQYF	TGTGCCATCAGTGGTCAGATGGCGGTGTACGAGCAGTACTTC
TRBV11-2	TRBD1	TRBJ2-3	NA	CASSSGGEGTDTQYF	TGTGCCAGCAGCTCAGGGGGAGAAGGCACAGATACGCAGTATTTT
TRBV7-2	TRBD1	TRBJ2-5	NA	CASSADRERQETQYF	TGTGCCAGCAGCGCCGACAGGGAGCGCCAAGAGACCCAGTACTTC
TRBV23-1	TRBD1	TRBJ2-5	NA	CASSNRGSQTQYF	TGCGCCAGCAGTAACAGGGGAAGCCAGACCCAGTACTTC
TRBV6-4	NA	TRBJ2-3	NA	CASRGDNTDTQYF	TGTGCCAGCAGAGGGGACAACACAGATACGCAGTATTTT
TRBV4-2	TRBD1	TRBJ2-5	NA	CASSQEMTGETQYF	TGTGCCAGCAGCCAAGAAATGACAGGGGAGACCCAGTACTTC
TRBV9	NA	TRBJ2-3	NA	CASSVGRGTDTQYF	TGTGCCAGCAGCGTAGGGCGGGGCACAGATACGCAGTATTTT
TRBV11-2	NA	TRBJ1-4	NA	CASSSLSQGSNEKLFF	TGTGCCAGCAGCTCCCTGTCGCAGGGGTCGAATGAAAAACTGTTTTTT
TRBV27	NA	TRBJ1-1	NA	CASSLWTDSEAFF	TGTGCCAGCAGTTTATGGACAGATAGCGAAGCTTTCTTT
TRBV19	NA	TRBJ1-1	once	CASSIRGSRDGTEAFF	TGTGCCAGTAGTATTCGAGGGTCTAGGGATGGCACTGAAGCTTTCTTT
TRBV9	TRBD2	TRBJ2-1	NA	CASSTTGTSNEQFF	TGTGCCAGCAGCACCACCGGGACTAGCAATGAGCAGTTCTTC
TRBV4-1	TRBD1	TRBJ2-7	NA	CASSQVIKGATYEQYF	TGCGCCAGCAGCCAAGTTATAAAGGGGGCAACCTACGAGCAGTACTTC
TRBV11-2	NA	TRBJ2-4	once	CASSGHLQYF	TGTGCCAGCAGCGGCCATCTTCAGTACTTC
TRBV25-1	NA	TRBJ1-5	NA	CASSATSNQPQHF	TGTGCCAGCAGTGCTACCAGCAATCAGCCCCAGCATTTT
TRBV5-5	NA	TRBJ2-3	NA	CASSFLGEDTQYF	TGTGCCAGCAGCTTCTTAGGGGAAGATACGCAGTATTTT
TRBV13	NA	TRBJ1-3	NA	CASSLGSFSGNTIYF	TGTGCCAGCAGCTTAGGATCCTTTTCTGGAAACACCATATATTTT
TRBV7-6	NA	TRBJ2-3	NA	CASSLDGIGSTDTQYF	TGTGCCAGCAGCTTAGACGGGATAGGGAGCACAGATACGCAGTATTTT
TRBV7-2	NA	TRBJ2-7	few	CASSLGTGRYEQYF	TGTGCCAGCAGCTTAGGCACAGGGCGCTACGAGCAGTACTTC
TRBV9	TRBD1	TRBJ1-1	NA	CASSVGMGQGITEAFF	TGTGCCAGCAGCGTCGGTATGGGACAGGGGATAACTGAAGCTTTCTTT
TRBV9	TRBD1	TRBJ1-2	NA	CASSPGTANYGYTF	TGTGCCAGCAGCCCCGGGACAGCAAACTATGGCTACACCTTC
TRBV6-5	NA	TRBJ1-1	NA	CASSSRGVNTEAFF	TGTGCCAGCAGTTCCAGGGGTGTGAACACTGAAGCTTTCTTT
TRBV5-1	NA	TRBJ1-3	NA	CASSLLGDSGNTIYF	TGCGCCAGCAGCTTGTTGGGAGACTCTGGAAACACCATATATTTT
TRBV6-5	NA	TRBJ2-5	NA	CASSKLLGLETQYF	TGTGCCAGCAGTAAACTCCTGGGACTAGAGACCCAGTACTTC
TRBV11-3	NA	TRBJ2-3	NA	CASSLGAQFTDTQYF	TGTGCCAGCAGCTTAGGGGCGCAGTTCACAGATACGCAGTATTTT
TRBV5-5	NA	TRBJ1-5	NA	CASSLEGGRDQPQHF	TGTGCCAGCAGCTTGGAAGGGGGTAGGGATCAGCCCCAGCATTTT
TRBV6-5	NA	TRBJ2-7	NA	CASRTGRLDEQYF	TGTGCCAGCAGAACAGGGAGATTGGACGAGCAGTACTTC
TRBV4-1	NA	TRBJ2-2	NA	CASSQGQWNTGELFF	TGCGCCAGCAGCCAAGGACAGTGGAACACCGGGGAGCTGTTTTTT
TRBV2	NA	TRBJ1-5	NA	CASSAQNSNQPQHF	TGTGCCAGCAGTGCCCAAAATAGCAATCAGCCCCAGCATTTT
TRBV18	TRBD1	TRBJ1-4	NA	CASSQDRGEKLFF	TGTGCCAGCTCACAGGACAGGGGGGAAAAACTGTTTTTT
TRBV7-2	TRBD2	TRBJ2-3	NA	CASSLVSGGTQYF	TGTGCCAGCAGCTTAGTCTCGGGAGGTACGCAGTATTTT
TRBV7-8	NA	TRBJ1-5	NA	CASSYPGLRNGNQPQHF	TGTGCCAGCAGCTACCCAGGGTTGAGGAATGGCAATCAGCCCCAGCATTTT
TRBV7-2	TRBD2	TRBJ2-5	NA	CASSLQGLAETQYF	TGTGCCAGCAGCCTCCAGGGACTAGCCGAGACCCAGTACTTC
TRBV4-1	NA	TRBJ1-3	NA	CASSQDSVLLGQGSGNTIYF	TGCGCCAGCAGCCAAGATTCGGTGTTGCTCGGGCAGGGCTCTGGAAACACCATATATTTT
TRBV28	TRBD1	TRBJ1-2	NA	CASRTGGNYGYTF	TGTGCCAGCAGGACAGGGGGTAACTATGGCTACACCTTC
TRBV29-1	NA	TRBJ2-5	NA	CSVRRTLGQETQYF	TGCAGCGTTCGAAGGACTTTGGGCCAAGAGACCCAGTACTTC
TRBV9	TRBD2	TRBJ2-1	NA	CASSLRLAGGGEQFF	TGTGCCAGCAGCCTCCGACTAGCGGGAGGGGGCGAGCAGTTCTTC
TRBV6-6	TRBD2	TRBJ2-1	NA	CASIREIAGSNEQFF	TGTGCCAGCATCCGAGAAATAGCGGGATCCAATGAGCAGTTCTTC
TRBV18	NA	TRBJ2-1	NA	CASSPQQLRTRGTKSYNEQFF	TGTGCCAGCTCACCCCAACAGCTTCGGACCCGCGGGACCAAATCCTACAATGAGCAGTTCTTC
TRBV19	TRBD1	TRBJ1-3	NA	CASSPFPGQGSAGNTIYF	TGTGCCAGTAGTCCTTTTCCGGGACAGGGAAGCGCCGGAAACACCATATATTTT
TRBV27	NA	TRBJ1-1	NA	CASLRAGLGNTEAFF	TGTGCCAGCCTCAGGGCAGGGTTGGGGAACACTGAAGCTTTCTTT
TRBV19	NA	TRBJ1-1	NA	CASSIATGRAFF	TGTGCCAGTAGTATAGCGACGGGGAGAGCTTTCTTT
TRBV19	TRBD1	TRBJ1-5	NA	CASRREGAGYQPQHF	TGTGCCAGTAGAAGAGAGGGGGCGGGGTACCAGCCCCAGCATTTT
TRBV2	NA	TRBJ1-5	NA	CASSEGTEGQHF	TGTGCCAGCAGTGAAGGGACAGAAGGGCAGCATTTT
TRBV4-2	NA	TRBJ1-1	NA	CASSQDRGGYTNTEAFF	TGTGCCAGCAGCCAAGATAGAGGGGGTTATACGAACACTGAAGCTTTCTTT
TRBV19	NA	TRBJ1-1	NA	CASRGQNTEAFF	TGTGCCAGTAGGGGACAGAACACTGAAGCTTTCTTT
TRBV19	NA	TRBJ2-7	NA	CASGGTEYEQYF	TGTGCCAGTGGAGGGACGGAGTACGAGCAGTACTTC
TRBV5-4	TRBD1	TRBJ2-1	NA	CASSLGDSSYNEQFF	TGTGCCAGCAGCTTGGGGGACAGCTCCTACAATGAGCAGTTCTTC
TRBV15	TRBD2	TRBJ2-3	NA	CATSRDKREGQDTQYF	TGTGCCACCAGCAGAGATAAGCGGGAGGGCCAAGATACGCAGTATTTT
TRBV6-2/TRBV6-3	TRBD1	TRBJ1-5	NA	CASNPQGGQPQHF	TGTGCCAGCAACCCACAGGGGGGACAGCCCCAGCATTTT
TRBV28	TRBD2	TRBJ2-7	NA	CASGTSGTVRAGEQYF	TGTGCGTCCGGGACTAGCGGGACCGTTAGGGCGGGCGAGCAGTACTTC
TRBV5-8	NA	TRBJ2-7	NA	CASSLGGGYKQYF	TGTGCCAGCAGCTTGGGAGGAGGGTATAAGCAGTACTTC